This TCR beta chain appears in the sequencing data of a study of CD8+ T cells in alopecia areata. Study information: Tofacitinib administration to treated patients was oral, at 5 to 10 mg twice daily. Study-wide findings and caveats: There were also resident alphabeta T cells of normal skin sequenced in scalp samples. For lesional scalp, especially alopecia totalis/universalis, clonality was higher than in normal scalp.

This CDR3 has 12 residues. The V end was cut by 8 bases, the J end by 7 bases, with 12 bases between. The V gene's germline CDR1 is MNHEY and CDR2 SVGAGI. Sequencing templates came from extracted RNA that was reverse transcribed into cDNA. TCRdb's copy holds only in-frame clones and misses some; the assay was immunoSEQ multiplex PCR. Among 150,000 to 200,000 clones, 50% to 60% were seen once, and the ten largest hold roughly 14%. A remark on this clone: The antigen is undetermined.

Peripheral blood and lesional scalp punch biopsies came from alopecia areata patients. This rearrangement joins TRBV6-5 to TRBJ1-3, with D unclear. The sample was CD4+ T cells sorted from blood, taken at week 0. The source is a human donor with alopecia areata. CDR3 nucleotides: TGTGCCAGCGGCTTGCGGGAGAACACCATATATTTT. Translation: CASGLRENTIYF.